The rows below give T cell receptor beta chains drawn from one sample of a study of CD8 T cells in Susac syndrome. TCRdb re-called the immunoSEQ multiplex PCR reads with MiXCR, one entry per CDR3 protein. Here the sample spans some 97,000 distinct CDR3 sequences, 95% being singletons. Sequenced: CD8+ T cells from PBMCs. The receptors derive from a human donor with Susac syndrome. Each CDR3 is given with its conserved first and last residue.

cdr3_length: 14; j_call: TRBJ2-3; v_call: TRBV18; cdr3_aa: CASSLTSPTDTQYF
cdr3_length: 13; j_call: TRBJ1-1; v_call: TRBV20-1; cdr3_aa: CSARESQLAEAFF
cdr3_length: 14; j_call: TRBJ2-5; v_call: TRBV9; cdr3_aa: CASSGERGQETQYF
cdr3_length: 11; j_call: TRBJ2-7; v_call: TRBV5-1; cdr3_aa: CASTQGYEQYF
cdr3_length: 13; j_call: TRBJ1-2; v_call: TRBV19; cdr3_aa: CASSIQQDYGYTF
cdr3_length: 14; j_call: TRBJ2-2; v_call: TRBV25-1; cdr3_aa: CASRRTGNTGELFF
cdr3_length: 13; j_call: TRBJ2-7; v_call: TRBV4-1; cdr3_aa: CASSQFTGYEQYF
cdr3_length: 15; j_call: TRBJ2-3; v_call: TRBV6-5; cdr3_aa: CASSYGAEAPDTQYF
cdr3_length: 15; j_call: TRBJ2-7; v_call: TRBV2; cdr3_aa: CASQELAGKAYEQYF
cdr3_length: 15; j_call: TRBJ2-2; v_call: TRBV6-4; cdr3_aa: CATSRGYGNTRELFF
cdr3_length: 15; j_call: TRBJ2-5; v_call: TRBV11-2; cdr3_aa: CASSLAPSAGETQYF
cdr3_length: 15; j_call: TRBJ1-4; v_call: TRBV2; cdr3_aa: CASSATQGRGEKLFF
cdr3_length: 13; j_call: TRBJ2-2; v_call: TRBV12-3/TRBV12-4; cdr3_aa: CASTTRSTGELFF
cdr3_length: 15; j_call: TRBJ2-3; v_call: TRBV7-9; cdr3_aa: CASSFRRVLTDTQYF
cdr3_length: 14; j_call: TRBJ2-3; v_call: TRBV2; cdr3_aa: CASSEALITDTQYF
cdr3_length: 16; j_call: TRBJ2-3; v_call: TRBV3-1; cdr3_aa: CASSPHGPAEPDTQYF
cdr3_length: 14; j_call: TRBJ1-4; v_call: TRBV5-1; cdr3_aa: CASSWADPNEKLFF
cdr3_length: 14; j_call: TRBJ1-1; v_call: TRBV29-1; cdr3_aa: CSVDETGGNTEAFF
cdr3_length: 15; j_call: TRBJ2-6; v_call: TRBV29-1; cdr3_aa: CSVVGGVVGANVLTF
cdr3_length: 13; j_call: TRBJ2-3; v_call: TRBV29-1; cdr3_aa: CSVGGDNTDTQYF
cdr3_length: 14; j_call: TRBJ1-6; v_call: TRBV18; cdr3_aa: CASSRDKLYSPLHF
cdr3_length: 16; j_call: TRBJ2-5; v_call: TRBV7-9; cdr3_aa: CASSLGTNRDWETQYF
cdr3_length: 14; j_call: TRBJ2-3; v_call: TRBV6-4; cdr3_aa: CASSDVRGADTQYF
cdr3_length: 14; j_call: TRBJ1-1; v_call: TRBV5-1; cdr3_aa: CASSWGAGNTEAFF